The T cell receptor (beta chain) under discussion was sequenced for a study of early T cells in non-severe SARS-CoV-2 infection. A single record per CDR3 protein comes from TCRdb applying MiXCR to the 5' RACE reads. There are about 84,000 distinct CDR3 sequences in the sample; around 10% occur only once, and 2.6% lies in the top ten. The sample holds a few counts of this clonotype. The CDR3 is made up of 16 amino acids. CDR1 and CDR2 (germline): KGHSH, LQKENI. V was cut by 3 bases and J by 3 bases, with 15 bases left in between. Sequences were obtained from whole blood. The chain recombines TRBV18 with TRBJ1-5; D gene uncertain. The receptor was derived from an adult who was a healthcare worker with PCR-confirmed SARS-CoV-2 infection or an uninfected control (not recorded which). The CDR3, as DNA: TGTGCCAGCTCACCTACTAGTTTACTATCCAATCAGCCCCAGCATTTT. It codes for CASSPTSLLSNQPQHF.